The 26 T cell receptor beta chains below all came from one sample that was sequenced in a study of Graves' ophthalmopathy and Graves' hyperthyroidism. CDR3 regions of TCR beta were amplified from RNA transcripts. Second-round multiplex PCR came after first-round RT-PCR with HTBI primers. MiXCR was run by TCRdb on the multiplex PCR reads, yielding one entry per CDR3 protein. The repertoire has under 400,000 distinct CDR3 sequences, 15% to 20% of them found once; the top ten carry more than 9%. Sequencing was performed on peripheral blood. These TCRs come from an adult man with Graves' ophthalmopathy.

Ten or more counts support this clonotype. The J gene is TRBJ2-5, the V gene TRBV7-2, with 7 positions matching TRBD2. The germline V gene has CDR1 SGHTA and CDR2 FQGNSA. The length of the CDR3 is 13 residues. With 5 bases clipped from V and 1 base from J, the junction kept 1 base outside the gene matches. CDR3 in amino acids: CASSRTSQETQYF. The CDR3 DNA sequence: TGTGCCAGCAGCCGGACTAGCCAAGAGACCCAGTACTTC. The whole variable domain, filled in from reference TRBV7-2 and TRBJ2-5, reads GAGVSQSPSNKVTEKGKDVELRCDPISGHTALYWYRQSLGQGLEFLIYFQGNSAPDKSGLPSDRFSAERTGGSVSTLTIQRTQQEDSAVYLCASSRTSQETQYFGPGTRLLVL.

This clonotype appeared many times. This chain joins TRBV10-3 and TRBJ1-2; no clear D. The CDR3 length is 14 residues. Per the germline V gene, CDR1 is ENHRY and CDR2 is SYGVKD. Trimming left V 4 bases short and J 2 bases short, with 11 bases between. The CDR3 nucleotides are TGTGCCATCAGTGCCCAGGACGGGAACTATGGCTACACCTTC. Translated, it gives CAISAQDGNYGYTF.

This clonotype was counted ten times or more. The CDR3 bases are TGTGCCAGCAGGGGCCGGAGGGGGGCCGTTTACGAGCAGTACTTC. Encoded protein: CASRGRRGAVYEQYF. The rearrangement links TRBV6-2 or TRBV6-3 to TRBJ2-7; D possibly uses TRBD1 or TRBD2 (6 bases each). The CDR3 loop spans 15 amino acids. V lost 6 bases, J lost 4 bases, and 19 bases lay in between. Germline V gene lookup returns CDR1 MNHEY and CDR2 SVGEGT.

This clonotype has ten or more counts. The chain has TRBV29-1 and TRBJ1-2, with D tentatively TRBD1 (5 bases). V was pared by 3 bases and J by 6 bases, with 20 bases between. The V gene's germline CDR1 is SQVTM and CDR2 ANQGSEA. The CDR3 length is 15 residues. The CDR3 sequence: CSVDRPPTAPDGYTF. CDR3 DNA sequence: TGCAGCGTTGATCGACCCCCGACAGCACCAGATGGCTACACCTTC.

This clonotype was detected ten times or more. V usage is TRBV19 and J usage is TRBJ1-1; D is uncertain. This CDR3 contains 15 residues. V was pared by 3 bases and J by 7 bases, with 18 bases between. Germline lookup yields CDR1 LNHDA and CDR2 SQIVND (reference sequence). This CDR3 is CASSIEGLLNVEAFF. The CDR3 DNA reads TGTGCCAGTAGTATTGAAGGCCTTCTCAACGTTGAAGCTTTCTTT. The full variable domain, in which reference TRBV19 and TRBJ1-1 provide the parts outside the CDR3, is DGGITQSPKYLFRKEGQNVTLSCEQNLNHDAMYWYRQDPGQGLRLIYYSQIVNDFQKGDIAEGYSVSREKKESFPLTVTSAQKNPTAFYLCASSIEGLLNVEAFFGQGTRLTVV.

This clonotype was counted at least ten times. Here the CDR3 DNA reads TGCAGTGCTAGAGAACCCACAGGGCAGGGGAACACTGAAGCTTTCTTT. It is translated as CSAREPTGQGNTEAFF. V is TRBV20-1 and J is TRBJ1-1; TRBD1 is a possible D gene (6 bases). The V gene lost 0 bases and the J gene lost 1 base, with 15 bases spanning the gap. This CDR3 has 16 amino acids. Germline values: CDR1 DFQATT, CDR2 SNEGSKA (reference sequence).

At least ten counts were recorded for this clonotype. CDR3 in amino acids: CSAREPPGQGMDGYTF. DNA of the CDR3: TGCAGTGCTAGGGAGCCTCCGGGACAGGGGATGGATGGCTACACCTTC. The V gene is TRBV20-1, the J gene TRBJ1-2; TRBD1 matches 10 bases. Germline CDR1 is DFQATT and CDR2 is SNEGSKA (reference sequence). This CDR3 region has 16 residues. V shed 3 bases and J 6 bases; nucleotides not matched to a gene: 13.

This clonotype came up many times. The J gene is TRBJ2-2, the V gene TRBV30, with D unresolved. V was clipped by 0 bases and J by 6 bases, with 2 bases between them. The CDR3 extends over 11 amino acids. Germline CDR1 GTSNPN, CDR2 SVGIG (reference sequence). CDR3 nucleotide sequence: TGTGCCTGGAGTGTCCCCGGGGAGCTGTTTTTT. Residues: CAWSVPGELFF.

This clonotype was counted many times. The chain employs TRBV5-1 and TRBJ1-2; D unclear. This CDR3 spans 16 amino acids. Germline-derived CDR1 and CDR2 are SGHRS and YFSETQ. V was cut by 4 bases and J by 0 bases, with 16 bases left in between. CDR3 loop: CASSLRAQSPNYGYTF. CDR3 coding DNA: TGCGCCAGCAGCCTCAGAGCCCAATCCCCTAACTATGGCTACACCTTC. Complete variable domain (other parts from reference TRBV5-1 and TRBJ1-2): KAGVTQTPRYLIKTRGQQVTLSCSPISGHRSVSWYQQTPGQGLQFLFEYFSETQRNKGNFPGRFSGRQFSNSRSEMNVSTLELGDSALYLCASSLRAQSPNYGYTFGSGTRLTVV.

There are many counts of this clonotype. The J gene is TRBJ2-6, the V gene TRBV6-4; D is possibly TRBD1 (6 bases). Trimming left V 7 bases short and J 1 base short, with 17 bases between. The CDR3 spans 17 residues. Germline assignment: CDR1 MRHNA and CDR2 SNTAGT. CDR3 nucleotide sequence: TGTGCCAGCACCCTACTCAGGGGAACGTCTGGGGCCAACGTCCTGACTTTC. Translated: CASTLLRGTSGANVLTF.

The chain links TRBV6-1 to TRBJ1-1, with D unclear. The CDR3 extends over 12 amino acids. The germline V gene has CDR1 MNHNS and CDR2 SASEGT. The V gene lost 6 bases and the J gene lost 8 bases, with 13 bases spanning the gap. CDR3 residues: CASRGMLTEAFF. As DNA, the CDR3 is TGTGCCAGCAGAGGGATGTTGACCGAAGCTTTCTTT.

This clonotype was seen at least ten times. The V and J genes are TRBV6-5 and TRBJ2-5, with 8 bases lining up with TRBD2. The CDR3 is 17 amino acids. Per germline, CDR1 MNHEY and CDR2 SVGAGI. Trimming removed 0 bases from V and 3 bases from J; junction bases left unmatched: 9. The CDR3 coding sequence is TGTGCCAGCAGTTACTCGTTACCTAGAGCGGGAGAAGAGACCCAGTACTTC. Its translation is CASSYSLPRAGEETQYF.

This clonotype was counted at least ten times. V gene TRBV2 combines with J gene TRBJ1-6; TRBD1 is a possible D gene (6 bases). In germline, CDR1 is SNHLY, CDR2 FYNNEI. The CDR3 is 12 amino acids. The V and J ends lost 8 bases and 15 bases respectively, with 17 bases between them. This CDR3 is CASLLQGRFLHF. Here the CDR3 DNA reads TGTGCCAGCCTATTACAGGGAAGATTCCTCCACTTT.

The chain links TRBV19 to TRBJ1-2, with a tentative D call TRBD1 (6 bases). This CDR3 contains 14 residues. V was trimmed by 7 bases and J by 3 bases, leaving 15 bases between them. Germline assignment: CDR1 LNHDA and CDR2 SQIVND (reference sequence). DNA of the CDR3: TGTGCCAGTATGTGGACAGAGACATACTATGGCTACACCTTC. Residues: CASMWTETYYGYTF.

This clonotype was recorded many times. The V call is TRBV3-1, the J call TRBJ1-6; D remains ambiguous. Trimming stripped 2 bases from V and 5 bases from J, with 4 bases between. Germline V CDR1 and CDR2: LGHDT, YNNKEL (reference sequence). This CDR3 has 13 residues. The CDR3 sequence is CASSQKNNSPLHF. CDR3 in DNA: TGTGCCAGCAGCCAAAAGAATAATTCACCCCTCCACTTT.

The chain uses TRBV6-5 and TRBJ1-6; 8 bases agree with TRBD1. Germline trimming cut 4 bases from V and 7 bases from J; bases unmatched to any gene: 9. Germline V gene data show CDR1 as MNHEY and CDR2 as SVGAGI. The CDR3 consists of 16 residues. The CDR3 loop reads CASSLFPDRENSPLHF. The CDR3 nucleotides read TGTGCCAGCAGTTTATTTCCGGACAGGGAGAATTCACCCCTCCACTTT.

This clonotype was found many times. The genes are TRBV27 and TRBJ2-5; 8 bases map to TRBD2. CDR1 is MNHEY and CDR2 is SMNVEV in the germline V gene (reference sequence). CDR3 length: 16 residues. Losses at the gene ends were 5 bases for V and 1 base for J; bases not matched to a gene: 9. For the CDR3, the DNA is TGTGCCAGCAGTCCGCCACCGGGGACTAGCCAAGAGACCCAGTACTTC. Encoded protein: CASSPPPGTSQETQYF.

This chain connects TRBV6-2 or TRBV6-3 to TRBJ1-2, with D tentatively TRBD1 (6 bases). The CDR3 runs 13 residues. Between the trimmed V and J ends, which lost 8 bases and 5 bases, there was a span of 15 bases. Germline values: CDR1 MNHEY, CDR2 SVGEGT. CDR3 sequence: CASGRGGEYGYTF. CDR3 DNA sequence: TGTGCCAGCGGTAGAGGGGGTGAATATGGCTACACCTTC.

This chain connects TRBV28 to TRBJ2-7; 7 nucleotides agree with TRBD2. The germline V gene has CDR1 MDHEN and CDR2 SYDVKM. This CDR3 is 14 amino acids long. V was clipped by 6 bases and J by 3 bases; unmatched bases: 8. This CDR3 reads CASSPIAGDYEQYF. The CDR3 DNA is TGTGCCAGCAGCCCCATCGCGGGGGACTACGAGCAGTACTTC.

This clonotype was observed at least ten times. The genes are TRBV7-2 and TRBJ2-7, with 8 bases that match TRBD2. The CDR3 is 15 amino acids. From germline, CDR1 is SGHTA and CDR2 FQGNSA. J lost 0 bases, V lost 3 bases, and 4 bases had no gene match. The CDR3 DNA reads TGTGCCAGCAGCTTTAGCGGGGAGAGCTCCTACGAGCAGTACTTC. Translating it yields CASSFSGESSYEQYF.

Ten or more counts support this clonotype. The V call is TRBV20-1, the J call TRBJ1-5; TRBD1 aligns across 9 bases. CDR3 size: 15 residues. Trimming cost V 1 base and J 7 bases; bases outside gene matches: 8. Germline lookup yields CDR1 DFQATT and CDR2 SNEGSKA (reference sequence). Here the CDR3 DNA reads TGCAGTGCTAGAGGGGGACAGGGATTCGAACAGCCCCAGCATTTT. Amino acid sequence: CSARGGQGFEQPQHF.

There are many counts of this clonotype. The chain carries TRBV20-1 and TRBJ1-1; D remains unclear. The ends were cut back, 3 bases at V and 7 bases at J, with 18 bases in the middle. CDR3 length: 14 amino acids. CDR1 DFQATT and CDR2 SNEGSKA come from the germline V gene (reference sequence). The CDR3 spells CSARGRDGYGEAFF. The CDR3 DNA reads TGCAGTGCTAGGGGGAGGGATGGATACGGTGAAGCTTTCTTT.

This clonotype was counted between two and nine times. Here the CDR3 reads CASSGEGLTVYEQYF. Written as DNA, the CDR3 is TGCGCCAGCAGTGGGGAGGGACTTACGGTCTACGAGCAGTACTTC. The chain is built from TRBV5-1 and TRBJ2-7; 7 bases are shared with TRBD2. With 5 bases clipped from V and 3 bases from J, the junction kept 11 bases outside the gene matches. Germline lookup yields CDR1 SGHRS and CDR2 YFSETQ. This CDR3 has 15 amino acids.

This clonotype was detected many times. This rearrangement joins TRBV11-2 to TRBJ2-7, with TRBD1 identical over 10 bases. CDR3 length equals 16 residues. The J segment lost 1 base and the V segment lost 4 bases, leaving 7 bases of the junction unmatched. The germline V gene has CDR1 SGHAT and CDR2 FQNNGV. This CDR3 is CASSSGRDRGSYEQYF. The CDR3 nucleotides are TGTGCCAGCAGCTCAGGAAGGGACAGGGGTTCCTACGAGCAGTACTTC. Supplemented by reference TRBV11-2 and TRBJ2-7, the full variable domain reads EAGVAQSPRYKIIEKRQSVAFWCNPISGHATLYWYQQILGQGPKLLIQFQNNGVVDDSQLPKDRFSAERLKGVDSTLKIQPAKLEDSAVYLCASSSGRDRGSYEQYFGPGTRLTVT.

This clonotype was observed at least ten times. This chain connects TRBV7-9 to TRBJ2-7; 11 bases map to TRBD1. CDR1 is SEHNR and CDR2 is FQNEAQ in the germline V gene (reference sequence). The CDR3 has 15 residues. Trimming at V came to 1 base and at J to 7 bases, leaving 6 bases not matched to a gene. CDR3 sequence: CASSLDGQGAREQYF. CDR3 nucleotides: TGTGCCAGCAGCTTAGATGGACAGGGGGCTCGGGAGCAGTACTTC.

This clonotype was seen a handful of times. The rearrangement joins TRBV2 to TRBJ1-1; the D is unclear. Germline V gene lookup returns CDR1 SNHLY and CDR2 FYNNEI. The CDR3 has 13 amino acids. The V end lost 5 bases, the J end lost 4 bases, and 11 bases lay between the germline ends. The CDR3 DNA sequence: TGTGCCAGCAGTCCAACAGTGAGCACTGAAGCTTTCTTT. Translated, it gives CASSPTVSTEAFF.